A single TCR beta chain is shown here with its context. The CDR3 sequence is 16 residues long. Per the germline V gene, CDR1 is LGHNA and CDR2 is YNFKEQ. Trimming took 1 base from V and 7 from J; bases not matched to a gene: 11. The record originates from a study of T-cell memory formation after mild COVID-19. TCRdb processed the 5' RACE reads anew with MiXCR; each CDR3 protein has one entry. The sample holds some 600,000 distinct CDR3 sequences, 15% to 20% seen once. Source material: PBMCs or a T cell subset sorted from them (not recorded which). The TCR was taken from an adult woman who had mild COVID-19 (a few samples of this study predate the infection). Cell type and time point are not known. The chain is built from TRBV4-2 and TRBJ2-3; TRBD2 matches 7 bases. The CDR3 DNA sequence: TGTGCCAGCAGCCAAGTTGATTTCCGGGGGGTAAATACGCAGTATTTT. Its protein is CASSQVDFRGVNTQYF.